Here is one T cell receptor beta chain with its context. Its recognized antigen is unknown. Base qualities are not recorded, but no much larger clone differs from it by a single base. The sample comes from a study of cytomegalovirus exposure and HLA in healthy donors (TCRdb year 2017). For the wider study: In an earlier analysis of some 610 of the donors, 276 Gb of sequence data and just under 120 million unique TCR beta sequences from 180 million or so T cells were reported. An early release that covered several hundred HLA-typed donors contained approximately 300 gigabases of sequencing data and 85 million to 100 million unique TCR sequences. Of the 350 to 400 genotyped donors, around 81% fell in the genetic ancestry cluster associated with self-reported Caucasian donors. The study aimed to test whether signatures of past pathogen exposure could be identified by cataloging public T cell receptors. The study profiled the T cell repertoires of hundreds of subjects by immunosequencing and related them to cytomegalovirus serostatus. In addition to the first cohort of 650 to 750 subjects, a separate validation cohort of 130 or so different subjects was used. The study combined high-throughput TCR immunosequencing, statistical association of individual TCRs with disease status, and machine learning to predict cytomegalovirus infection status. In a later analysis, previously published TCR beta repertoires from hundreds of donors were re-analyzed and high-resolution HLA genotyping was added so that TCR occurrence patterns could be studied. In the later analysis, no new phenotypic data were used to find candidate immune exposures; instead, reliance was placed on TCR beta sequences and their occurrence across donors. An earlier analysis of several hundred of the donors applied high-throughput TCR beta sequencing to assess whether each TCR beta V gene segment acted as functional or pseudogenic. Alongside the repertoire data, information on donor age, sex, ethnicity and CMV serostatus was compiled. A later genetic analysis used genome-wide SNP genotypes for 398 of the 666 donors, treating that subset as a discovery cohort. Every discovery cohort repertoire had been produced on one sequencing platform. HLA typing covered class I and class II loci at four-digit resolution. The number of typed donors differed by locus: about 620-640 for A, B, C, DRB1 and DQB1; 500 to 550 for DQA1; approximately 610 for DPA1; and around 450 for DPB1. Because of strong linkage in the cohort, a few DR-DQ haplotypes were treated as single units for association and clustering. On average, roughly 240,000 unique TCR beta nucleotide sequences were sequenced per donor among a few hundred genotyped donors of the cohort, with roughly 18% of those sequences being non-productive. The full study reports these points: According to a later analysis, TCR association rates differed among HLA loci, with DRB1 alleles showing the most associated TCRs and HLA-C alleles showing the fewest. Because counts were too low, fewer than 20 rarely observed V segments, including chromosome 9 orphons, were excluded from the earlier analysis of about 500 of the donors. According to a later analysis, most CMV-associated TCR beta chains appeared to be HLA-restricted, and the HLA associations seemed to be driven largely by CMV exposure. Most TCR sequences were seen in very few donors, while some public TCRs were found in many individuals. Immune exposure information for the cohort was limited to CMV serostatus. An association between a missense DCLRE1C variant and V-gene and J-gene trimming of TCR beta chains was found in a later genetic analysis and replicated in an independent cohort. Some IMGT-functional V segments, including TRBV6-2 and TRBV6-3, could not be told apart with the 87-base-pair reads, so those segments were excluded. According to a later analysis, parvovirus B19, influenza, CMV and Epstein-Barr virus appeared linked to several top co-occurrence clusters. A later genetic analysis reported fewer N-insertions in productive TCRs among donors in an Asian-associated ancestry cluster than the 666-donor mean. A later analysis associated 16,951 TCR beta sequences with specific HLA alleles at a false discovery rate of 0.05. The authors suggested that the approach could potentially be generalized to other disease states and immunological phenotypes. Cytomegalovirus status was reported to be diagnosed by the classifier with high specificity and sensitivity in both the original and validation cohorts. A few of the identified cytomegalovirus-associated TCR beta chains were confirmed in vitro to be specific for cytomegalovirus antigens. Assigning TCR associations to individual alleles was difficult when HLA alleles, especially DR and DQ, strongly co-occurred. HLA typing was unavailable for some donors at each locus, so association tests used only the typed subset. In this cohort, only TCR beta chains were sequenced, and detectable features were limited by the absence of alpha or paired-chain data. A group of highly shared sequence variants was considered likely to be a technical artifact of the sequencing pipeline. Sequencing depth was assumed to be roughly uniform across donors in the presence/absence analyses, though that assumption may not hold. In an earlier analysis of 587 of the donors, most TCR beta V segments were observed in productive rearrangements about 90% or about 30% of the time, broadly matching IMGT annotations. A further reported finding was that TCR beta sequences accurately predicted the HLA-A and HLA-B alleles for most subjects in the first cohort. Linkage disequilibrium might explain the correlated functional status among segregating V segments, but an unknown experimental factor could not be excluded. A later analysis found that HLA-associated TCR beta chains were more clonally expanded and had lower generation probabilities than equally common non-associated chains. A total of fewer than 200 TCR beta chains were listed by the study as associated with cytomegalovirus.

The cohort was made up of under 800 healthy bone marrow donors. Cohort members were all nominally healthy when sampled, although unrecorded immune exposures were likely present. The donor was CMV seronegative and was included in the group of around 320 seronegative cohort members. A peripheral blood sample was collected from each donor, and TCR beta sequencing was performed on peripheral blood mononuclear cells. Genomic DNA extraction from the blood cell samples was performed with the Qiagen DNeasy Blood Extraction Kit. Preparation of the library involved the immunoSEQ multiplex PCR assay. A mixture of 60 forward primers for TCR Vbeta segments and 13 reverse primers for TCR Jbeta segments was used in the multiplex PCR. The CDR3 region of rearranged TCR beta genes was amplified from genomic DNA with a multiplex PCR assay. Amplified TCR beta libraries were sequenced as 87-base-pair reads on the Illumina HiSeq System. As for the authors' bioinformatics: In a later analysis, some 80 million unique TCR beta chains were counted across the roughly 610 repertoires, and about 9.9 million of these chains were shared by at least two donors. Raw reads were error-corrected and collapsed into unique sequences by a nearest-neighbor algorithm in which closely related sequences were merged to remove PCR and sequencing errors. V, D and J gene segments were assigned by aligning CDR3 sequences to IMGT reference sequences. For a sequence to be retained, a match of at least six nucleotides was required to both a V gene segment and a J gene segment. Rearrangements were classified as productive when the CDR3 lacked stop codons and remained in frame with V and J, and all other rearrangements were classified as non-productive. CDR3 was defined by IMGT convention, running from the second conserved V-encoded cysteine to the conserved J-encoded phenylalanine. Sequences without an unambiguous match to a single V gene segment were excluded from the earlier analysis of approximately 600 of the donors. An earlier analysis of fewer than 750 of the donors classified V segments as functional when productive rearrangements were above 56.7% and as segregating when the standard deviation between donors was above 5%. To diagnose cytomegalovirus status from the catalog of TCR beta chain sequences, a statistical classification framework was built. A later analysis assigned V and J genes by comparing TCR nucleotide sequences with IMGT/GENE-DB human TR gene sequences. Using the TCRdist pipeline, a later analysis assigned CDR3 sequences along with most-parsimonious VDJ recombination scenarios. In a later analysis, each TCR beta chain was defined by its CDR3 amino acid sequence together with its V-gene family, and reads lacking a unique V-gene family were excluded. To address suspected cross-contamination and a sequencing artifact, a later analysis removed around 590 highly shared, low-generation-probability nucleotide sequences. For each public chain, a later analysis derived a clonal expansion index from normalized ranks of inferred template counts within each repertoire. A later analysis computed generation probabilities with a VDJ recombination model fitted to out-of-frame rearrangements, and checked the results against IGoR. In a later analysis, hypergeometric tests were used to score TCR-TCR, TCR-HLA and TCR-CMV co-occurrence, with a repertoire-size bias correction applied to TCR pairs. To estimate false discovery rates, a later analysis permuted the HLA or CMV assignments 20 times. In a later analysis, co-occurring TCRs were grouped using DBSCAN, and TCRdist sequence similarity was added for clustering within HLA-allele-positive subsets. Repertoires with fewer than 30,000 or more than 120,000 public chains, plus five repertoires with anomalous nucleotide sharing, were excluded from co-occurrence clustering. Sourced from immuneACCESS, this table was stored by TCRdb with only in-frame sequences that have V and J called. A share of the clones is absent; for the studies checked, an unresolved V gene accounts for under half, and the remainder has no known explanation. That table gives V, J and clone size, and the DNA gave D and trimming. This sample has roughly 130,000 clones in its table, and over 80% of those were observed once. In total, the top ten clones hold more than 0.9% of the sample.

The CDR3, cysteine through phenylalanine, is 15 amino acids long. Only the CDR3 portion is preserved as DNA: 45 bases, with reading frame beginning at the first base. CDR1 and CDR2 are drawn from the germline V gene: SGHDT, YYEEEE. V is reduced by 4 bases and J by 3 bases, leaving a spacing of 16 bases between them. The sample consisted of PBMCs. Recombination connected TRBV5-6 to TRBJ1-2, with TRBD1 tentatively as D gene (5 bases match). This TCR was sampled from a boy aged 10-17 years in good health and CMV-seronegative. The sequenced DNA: TGTGCCAGCAGCCCCTCCGGGACTGTTTACTATGGCTACACCTTC. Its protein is CASSPSGTVYYGYTF.